The next 13 T cell receptor beta chains were all read from a single sample in a study of blood T cell repertoires in COVID-19. Assay used: immunoSEQ multiplex PCR; TCRdb lists only in-frame clones, some missing. The sample shows around 180,000 clones, roughly three quarters of them seen only once. The sequencing sample was made of peripheral blood. The receptor source for this set is a man aged 55 to 70 with active or convalescent COVID-19.

This chain connects TRBV11-3 to TRBJ2-2; D call uncertain. Germline CDR1 and CDR2: SGHNT and YENEEA. The CDR3 spans 14 residues. V was clipped by 8 bases and J by 2 bases, with 12 bases between them. The CDR3 region is CASSAASNTGELFF. The CDR3 region has the DNA TGTGCCAGCTCGGCAGCGAGTAACACCGGGGAGCTGTTTTTT.

This clone was recorded once. The chain has TRBV11-2 and TRBJ2-7; D unresolved. This CDR3 contains 12 residues. Germline loops: CDR1 SGHAT, CDR2 FQNNGV. Trimming shortened V by 1 base and J by 4 bases, and 5 bases separated the two germline ends. The CDR3 DNA follows: TGTGCCAGCAGCTTAGTCCAGTACGAGCAGTACTTC. It codes for CASSLVQYEQYF.

The chain has TRBV7-3 and TRBJ2-3; 11 nucleotides line up with TRBD1. This CDR3 spans 15 amino acids. Germline CDR1 and CDR2: SGHTA and FQGTGA. V lost 2 bases to trimming and J lost 6 bases; unmatched junction nucleotides: 4. CDR3 sequence (DNA): TGTGCCAGCAGCTTATGGGGACAGGGGGTGGATACGCAGTATTTT. Translation gives CASSLWGQGVDTQYF.

This chain joins TRBV6-1 and TRBJ1-2, with TRBD1 as a possible D gene (6 bases). Germline CDR1 and CDR2: MNHNS and SASEGT. The length of the CDR3 is 15 residues. Trimming cost V 2 bases and J 4 bases, with 14 bases left between them. The CDR3, as DNA: TGTGCCAGCAGTGAAATGGGGAGGGGGGGCTATGGCTACACCTTC. Protein product: CASSEMGRGGYGYTF.

V gene TRBV18 combines with J gene TRBJ1-6; 8 bases are a match to TRBD1. The CDR3 runs 15 residues. Germline V gene lookup returns CDR1 KGHSH and CDR2 LQKENI. V lost 2 bases and J lost 9; bases outside the gene matches: 6. In DNA, the CDR3 is TGTGCCAGCTCACCAAGTACGGACAGGGTTTCACCCCTCCACTTT. It is translated as CASSPSTDRVSPLHF.

This chain joins TRBV7-2 and TRBJ2-7; D possibly corresponds to TRBD1 (6 bases). V was clipped by 2 bases and J by 0 bases, with 8 bases between them. The CDR3 is 14 residues long. CDR1 is SGHTA and CDR2 is FQGNSA in the germline V gene. The CDR3 is CASSLNRVSYEQYF. The CDR3 nucleotides are TGTGCCAGCAGCTTAAACAGGGTCTCCTACGAGCAGTACTTC.

This sequence joins TRBV6-5 and TRBJ2-3, with D perhaps matching TRBD2 (5 bases). The germline V gene encodes CDR1 MNHEY and CDR2 SVGAGI. V lost 10 bases to trimming and J lost 9 bases, with 14 bases between them. This CDR3 region has 11 residues. In nucleotides, the CDR3 is TGTGCCACCCAGGACTCTTCGACGCAGTATTTT. It specifies CATQDSSTQYF.

Relative to its sample, this clone is medium-sized. The V and J genes are TRBV2 and TRBJ1-4; D is perhaps TRBD1 (6 bases). Per germline, CDR1 SNHLY and CDR2 FYNNEI. The CDR3 runs to 15 residues. V was trimmed by 6 bases and J by 0 bases, leaving 11 bases between them. CDR3 DNA: TGTGCCAGCAGGCTGACAGGCTCAACTAATGAAAAACTGTTTTTT. It specifies CASRLTGSTNEKLFF.

The chain carries TRBV5-6 and TRBJ2-3, with TRBD1 as a possible D gene (6 bases). Trimming cost V 4 bases and J 0 bases, with 12 bases left between them. The CDR3 length is 15 residues. Per the germline V gene, CDR1 is SGHDT and CDR2 is YYEEEE. CDR3 DNA: TGTGCCAGCAGCGCCCTGGACAGAAGCACAGATACGCAGTATTTT. Its translation: CASSALDRSTDTQYF.

J is TRBJ1-1 and V is TRBV5-1, with D possibly being TRBD1 (6 bases). CDR1 and CDR2 from the germline V gene are SGHRS and YFSETQ. With 7 bases removed from V and 5 bases from J, the gap between germline ends came to 21 bases. CDR3 length: 15 residues. DNA of the CDR3: TGCGCCAGCGAGAGGGATAACCTGGGGGCAACTGAAGCTTTCTTT. Translated: CASERDNLGATEAFF.

The J gene is TRBJ1-1, the V gene TRBV10-3, with 7 nucleotides matching TRBD1. CDR3 length: 15 amino acids. Germline V lookup: CDR1 ENHRY, CDR2 SYGVKD. The junction had 7 bases not matched to a gene; V was cut back by 1 base and J by 5 bases. The CDR3 spells CAISEYGRGLTEAFF. The CDR3 DNA reads TGTGCCATCAGTGAGTACGGCAGGGGGTTGACTGAAGCTTTCTTT.

The V call is TRBV5-1, the J call TRBJ2-1, with TRBD2 identical over 10 bases. Trimming cost V 4 bases and J 0 bases; bases outside gene matches: 7. The CDR3 covers 17 residues. Germline CDR1 reads SGHRS; CDR2 reads YFSETQ. CDR3 coding DNA: TGCGCCAGCAGCACATTAGCGGGAGGCCTCTCCTACAATGAGCAGTTCTTC. Translation: CASSTLAGGLSYNEQFF. The full variable domain, its missing parts supplied by reference TRBV5-1 and TRBJ2-1, is KAGVTQTPRYLIKTRGQQVTLSCSPISGHRSVSWYQQTPGQGLQFLFEYFSETQRNKGNFPGRFSGRQFSNSRSEMNVSTLELGDSALYLCASSTLAGGLSYNEQFFGPGTRLTVL.

The chain uses TRBV28 and TRBJ2-7; TRBD1 agrees at 10 bases. Germline assignment: CDR1 MDHEN and CDR2 SYDVKM. V gave up 8 bases and J gave up 7 bases; unmatched junction bases: 5. This CDR3 is 12 amino acids long. Here the CDR3 DNA reads TGTGCCAGCGGGACAGGGGTGAGGGAGCAGTACTTC. Its protein is CASGTGVREQYF.